This TCR beta chain was recorded in a study of a mutant IDH1 vaccine in newly diagnosed glioma. Concerning this clone itself: Its antigen remains unidentified.

The time point: week 47, end of study. A 20-mer mutant IDH1 peptide at 300 ug was injected subcutaneously with topical imiquimod. The method was immunoSEQ multiplex PCR; TCRdb's version includes in-frame clones alone and lacks a portion of them. The sample shows about 24,000 clones, about 81% of them seen only once. The sample in question was PBMCs, obtained from a glioma patient whose treatment included an IDH1 peptide vaccine. The receptor was derived from a middle-aged man with glioma. Some clones in this sample may be carry-over from other donors' samples.

The CDR3 nucleotides read TGTGCCAGCAGCCCGCGGTCTAGCGGGCGAGTGACCGGGGAGCTGTTTTTT. This codes for CASSPRSSGRVTGELFF. The gene calls are TRBV7-9 and TRBJ2-2; 8 bases map to TRBD2. CDR1 is SEHNR, CDR2 FQNEAQ, per germline (reference sequence). The junction had 13 bases not matched to a gene; V was cut back by 5 bases and J by 5 bases. The CDR3 covers 17 residues.